The next 14 T cell receptor beta chains were all read from a single sample in a study of CD8 T cells in ankylosing spondylitis (dated by TCRdb to 2016 to 2017). The library was generated by 5' RACE. Sequencer: Illumina HiSeq 2500. The raw public reads went through TCRdb reprocessing: fastp at Q25, MiXCR clone calling, in-frame beta chains kept. Each entry merges the rows of one CDR3 protein and shows their most common DNA and genes. The sample table contains about 340,000 distinct CDR3 sequences; only one count was recorded for roughly 20% of them. 10% to 15% of the sample is taken by the ten largest. The sequenced sample consisted of blood, either unsorted or a sorted T cell fraction (not recorded which). The receptors come from a male donor with ankylosing spondylitis or in good health (not recorded which).

The V gene is TRBV25-1, the J gene TRBJ2-5, with unresolved D. Germline V gene lookup returns CDR1 MGHDK and CDR2 SYGVNS. This CDR3 has 15 amino acids. The V end lost 0 bases, the J end lost 1 base, and 9 bases lay between the germline ends. This chain's CDR3 is CASSEYGQTQETQYF. As DNA, the CDR3 is TGTGCCAGCAGTGAATACGGGCAGACCCAAGAGACCCAGTACTTC.

This chain connects TRBV12-3 or TRBV12-4 to TRBJ2-2; D is possibly TRBD1 (5 bases). This CDR3 spans 12 amino acids. The germline V and J ends were trimmed by 6 bases and 6 bases, with 8 bases remaining between them. CDR3 DNA sequence: TGTGCCAGCAGGCCAGGGTCCGGGGAGCTGTTTTTT. Translation gives CASRPGSGELFF.

The chain recombines TRBV3-1 with TRBJ2-7; D is perhaps TRBD1 or TRBD2 (6 bases each). Trimming shortened V by 4 bases and J by 4 bases, and 20 bases separated the two germline ends. Germline-derived CDR1 and CDR2 are LGHDT and YNNKEL (reference sequence). The CDR3 extends over 16 amino acids. The CDR3 region is CASSPRRGASFYEQYF. CDR3 DNA: TGTGCCAGCAGCCCCCGGAGGGGGGCAAGTTTTTACGAGCAGTACTTC.

The V gene is TRBV2, the J gene TRBJ2-3; 11 bases agree with TRBD2. The V segment lost 3 bases and the J segment 3 bases; nucleotides outside the gene matches: 5. The CDR3 sequence is 16 residues long. Germline lookup yields CDR1 SNHLY and CDR2 FYNNEI. The CDR3 loop is CASSDRGTSGTDTQYF. The CDR3 bases are TGTGCCAGCAGTGATCGGGGGACTAGCGGAACAGATACGCAGTATTTT.

This clonotype was seen more than once but under ten times. CDR3 DNA: TGCAGTGCTATCGGGAGACTAGCGGGGTCTCTTGAGCAGTTCTTC. Amino acids: CSAIGRLAGSLEQFF. V is TRBV20-1 and J is TRBJ2-1, with 11 bases aligning to TRBD2. CDR3 length equals 15 residues. Losses at the gene ends were 4 bases for V and 9 bases for J; bases not matched to a gene: 11. CDR1 is DFQATT and CDR2 is SNEGSKA in the germline V gene (reference sequence).

The chain is built from TRBV30 and TRBJ2-2, with D tentatively TRBD1 (6 bases). The CDR3 length is 14 residues. The V gene lost 0 bases and the J gene lost 5 bases, with 10 bases spanning the gap. Germline loops: CDR1 GTSNPN, CDR2 SVGIG (reference sequence). The CDR3 here is CAWSVTGITGELFF. The CDR3 DNA is TGTGCCTGGAGTGTAACAGGGATTACCGGGGAGCTGTTTTTT. The variable domain in full, with the rest retrieved from reference TRBV30 and TRBJ2-2, is SQTIHQWPATLVQPVGSPLSLECTVEGTSNPNLYWYRQAAGRGLQLLFYSVGIGQISSEVPQNLSASRPQDRQFILSSKKLLLSDSGFYLCAWSVTGITGELFFGEGSRLTVL.

This sequence joins TRBV4-1 and TRBJ2-3, with 7 bases matching TRBD2. CDR3 length: 16 residues. The germline gives CDR1 MGHRA, CDR2 YSYEKL. Losses at the gene ends were 6 bases for V and 2 bases for J; bases not matched to a gene: 11. This CDR3 is CASRATGGSFTDTQYF. The CDR3 nucleotides read TGCGCCAGCAGGGCTACGGGGGGATCCTTCACAGATACGCAGTATTTT.

The V gene is TRBV5-5, the J gene TRBJ2-7; D perhaps matches TRBD2 (6 bases). V lost 0 bases and J 0 bases, leaving 13 bases between the germline ends. The CDR3 is 16 residues long. In germline, CDR1 is SGHKS, CDR2 YYEKEE (reference sequence). CDR3 sequence: CASSLVPGELSYEQYF. CDR3 DNA: TGTGCCAGCAGCTTGGTGCCGGGGGAGCTCTCCTACGAGCAGTACTTC.

This clonotype has more than one count but fewer than ten. The chain joins TRBV12-3 or TRBV12-4 to TRBJ2-2; D unclear. This CDR3 comprises 15 residues. Deletions cut 5 bases from V and 2 bases from J, with 12 bases between. The CDR3, as DNA: TGTGCCAGCAGTCCCTTAGAGATTAACACCGGGGAGCTGTTTTTT. Translating it yields CASSPLEINTGELFF.

This clonotype has more than one count but fewer than ten. The chain combines TRBV29-1 with TRBJ2-7; D perhaps matches TRBD1 (6 bases). Per germline, CDR1 SQVTM and CDR2 ANQGSEA. Trimming cost V 5 bases and J 0 bases, with 14 bases left between them. The CDR3 is 14 amino acids. DNA of the CDR3: TGCAGCGTTCTGACAGGCACCCTCTCCTACGAGCAGTACTTC. Amino acids: CSVLTGTLSYEQYF.

V gene TRBV5-6 combines with J gene TRBJ2-3; 8 bases align to TRBD1. The junction had 6 bases not matched to a gene; V was cut back by 1 base and J by 2 bases. The CDR3 contains 16 residues. CDR1 and CDR2 from the germline V gene are SGHDT and YYEEEE. The DNA of the CDR3 is TGTGCCAGCAGCTTGCTACAGGGGGGCTACACAGATACGCAGTATTTT. Translating gives CASSLLQGGYTDTQYF.

This clonotype appeared a few times. The rearrangement links TRBV29-1 to TRBJ1-2; TRBD1 might be the D (5 bases). This CDR3 region has 11 residues. V lost 7 bases, J lost 6 bases, and 12 bases lay in between. The germline V gene encodes CDR1 SQVTM and CDR2 ANQGSEA. The CDR3 DNA is TGCAGCGGGCGGGACGAGCATGGCTACACCTTC. It translates to CSGRDEHGYTF.

The chain is built from TRBV24-1 and TRBJ2-1; 12 positions match TRBD1. The CDR3 contains 16 residues. Germline V lookup: CDR1 KGHDR, CDR2 SFDVKD. The J segment lost 5 bases and the V segment lost 3 bases, leaving 4 bases of the junction unmatched. CDR3 bases: TGTGCCACCAGTGATCGGGACAGGGGGCGCAACAATGAGCAGTTCTTC. Translation gives CATSDRDRGRNNEQFF.

The chain uses TRBV24-1 and TRBJ2-1; either TRBD1 or TRBD2 may fit D (5 bases each). V was shortened by 1 base and J by 9 bases, with 9 bases between the two germline ends. In germline, CDR1 is KGHDR, CDR2 SFDVKD. The CDR3 extends over 13 amino acids. The CDR3 sequence is CATSDLKGSEQFF. The CDR3, as DNA: TGTGCCACCAGTGATTTAAAGGGGAGTGAGCAGTTCTTC.